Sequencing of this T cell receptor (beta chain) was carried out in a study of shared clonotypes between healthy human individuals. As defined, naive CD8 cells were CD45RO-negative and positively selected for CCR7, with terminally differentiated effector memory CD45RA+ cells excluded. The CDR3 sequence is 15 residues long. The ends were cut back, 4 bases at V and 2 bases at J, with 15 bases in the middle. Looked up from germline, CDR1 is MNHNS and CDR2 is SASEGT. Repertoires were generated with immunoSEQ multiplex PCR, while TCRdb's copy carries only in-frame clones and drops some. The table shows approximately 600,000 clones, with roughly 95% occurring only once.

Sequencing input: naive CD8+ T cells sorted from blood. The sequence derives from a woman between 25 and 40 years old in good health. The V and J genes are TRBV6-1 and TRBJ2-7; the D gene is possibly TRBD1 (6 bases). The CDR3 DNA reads TGTGCCAGCAGTGCGGGGCGCAGGGGCACCTACGAGCAGTACTTC. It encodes CASSAGRRGTYEQYF.